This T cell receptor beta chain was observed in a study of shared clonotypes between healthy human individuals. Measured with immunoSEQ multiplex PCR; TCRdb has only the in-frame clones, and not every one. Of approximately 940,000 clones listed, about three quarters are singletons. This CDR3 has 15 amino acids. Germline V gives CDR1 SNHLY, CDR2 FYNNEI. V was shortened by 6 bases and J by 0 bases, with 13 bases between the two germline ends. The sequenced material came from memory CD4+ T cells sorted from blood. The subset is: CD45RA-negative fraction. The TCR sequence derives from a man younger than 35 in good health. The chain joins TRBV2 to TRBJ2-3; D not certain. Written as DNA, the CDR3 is TGTGCCAGCAGAGCTCGAACATCTAGCACAGATACGCAGTATTTT. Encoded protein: CASRARTSSTDTQYF.